These 7 T cell receptor beta chains share one sample of origin, sequenced in a study of blood T cell repertoires in COVID-19. TCRdb's table, derived via immunoSEQ multiplex PCR, lists solely in-frame clones and lacks some. The table shows 430,000 or so clones, with about 87% occurring only once. The sequencing input was peripheral blood. These receptors were taken from a man younger than 35 with COVID-19, enrolled during active disease.

This clone was observed a handful of times. The chain has TRBV11-2 and TRBJ2-1; D is uncertain. The CDR3 runs 16 residues. V gave up 0 bases and J gave up 1 base, with 10 bases separating them. Germline assignment: CDR1 SGHAT and CDR2 FQNNGV. The CDR3 sequence: CASSLDLQASYNEQFF. For the CDR3, the DNA is TGTGCCAGCAGCTTAGATCTTCAGGCATCCTACAATGAGCAGTTCTTC.

This sequence joins TRBV12-3 or TRBV12-4 and TRBJ2-5; D remains unclear. V lost 5 bases to trimming and J lost 5 bases, with 12 bases between them. The CDR3 spans 13 residues. CDR3 protein: CASSPLSLETQYF. CDR3 nucleotide sequence: TGTGCCAGCAGTCCATTGAGTTTGGAGACCCAGTACTTC.

The chain has TRBV5-1 and TRBJ2-5, with 11 positions matching TRBD2. CDR1 SGHRS and CDR2 YFSETQ come from the germline V gene. The CDR3 is made up of 15 amino acids. V dropped 1 base and J dropped 5; count of bases not matched to a gene: 4. The CDR3 reads CASSLQTSGEETQYF. The CDR3 DNA is TGCGCCAGCAGCTTGCAGACTAGCGGGGAGGAGACCCAGTACTTC.

This sequence joins TRBV5-5 and TRBJ2-7; 11 bases line up with TRBD1. CDR1 SGHKS and CDR2 YYEKEE come from the germline V gene (reference sequence). The J segment lost 2 bases and the V segment lost 3 bases, leaving 1 base of the junction unmatched. This CDR3 has 14 residues. CDR3 bases: TGTGCCAGCAGCTGGGGACAGGGGGCCTACGAGCAGTACTTC. Protein sequence: CASSWGQGAYEQYF.

The CDR3 DNA sequence: TGTGCCAGCAGCCTCCGGGACAGGCTCCCTCTCGGGGCCAACGTCCTGACTTTC. It translates to CASSLRDRLPLGANVLTF. The gene calls are TRBV3-1 (or the pseudogene TRBV3-2) and TRBJ2-6; 8 bases fit TRBD1. The germline CDR1 and CDR2 sequences are LGHDT and YNNKEL (reference sequence). J was trimmed by 4 bases and V by 4 bases; bases with no gene match: 12. This CDR3 has 18 residues.

This clone was observed once. The J gene is TRBJ1-2, the V gene TRBV6-5; tentative D call: TRBD1 (6 bases). CDR3 length: 13 residues. Per germline, CDR1 MNHEY and CDR2 SVGAGI. Trimming removed 8 bases at V and 9 bases at J, with 19 bases between. This chain's CDR3 is CASGSGGAGSYTF. CDR3 nucleotides: TGTGCCAGCGGTAGCGGGGGCGCAGGTAGCTACACCTTC.

V and J are TRBV5-1 and TRBJ1-1; D gene unclear. This CDR3 has 13 amino acids. Per germline, CDR1 SGHRS and CDR2 YFSETQ. Trimming pared 0 bases from V and 5 bases from J, leaving 8 bases between. The chain's CDR3 is CASSLAAGTEAFF. CDR3 bases: TGCGCCAGCAGCTTGGCCGCGGGGACTGAAGCTTTCTTT.